The present T cell receptor (beta chain) was sequenced within a study of beta chain features in type 1 diabetes. Points from the study as a whole: For TCRB rearrangement, an influence of HLA type remained unresolved here.

Deletions cut 0 bases from V and 3 bases from J, with 13 bases between. The germline gives CDR1 LNHNV, CDR2 YYDKDF (reference sequence). This CDR3 region has 16 residues. Every donor had blood drawn once into heparin, around 120 mL on average. Sorting that relied on CD45RO/CCR7/CD25/CD127/CD95/CD27 yielded CD4+ naive, central memory, regulatory and stem cell-like memory cells. Sorted cells reached over 98% purity in every population. About this clone itself: Its target is not known.

The authors reverse transcribed all of the isolated RNA, so sequencing captured expressed TCRB transcripts. Data came from immunoSEQ multiplex PCR; TCRdb stores just in-frame clones and leaves some out. The sample records hundreds of thousands of clones, roughly 31% being singletons. This receptor was identified in a young man in good health. This sequence joins TRBV15 and TRBJ2-3, with D perhaps being TRBD1 or TRBD2 (5 bases each). The specimen sequenced was naive CD4+ T cells from blood. CDR3 sequence (DNA): TGTGCCACCAGCAGAGATAGATGGGGGTATACAGATACGCAGTATTTT. Residues: CATSRDRWGYTDTQYF.